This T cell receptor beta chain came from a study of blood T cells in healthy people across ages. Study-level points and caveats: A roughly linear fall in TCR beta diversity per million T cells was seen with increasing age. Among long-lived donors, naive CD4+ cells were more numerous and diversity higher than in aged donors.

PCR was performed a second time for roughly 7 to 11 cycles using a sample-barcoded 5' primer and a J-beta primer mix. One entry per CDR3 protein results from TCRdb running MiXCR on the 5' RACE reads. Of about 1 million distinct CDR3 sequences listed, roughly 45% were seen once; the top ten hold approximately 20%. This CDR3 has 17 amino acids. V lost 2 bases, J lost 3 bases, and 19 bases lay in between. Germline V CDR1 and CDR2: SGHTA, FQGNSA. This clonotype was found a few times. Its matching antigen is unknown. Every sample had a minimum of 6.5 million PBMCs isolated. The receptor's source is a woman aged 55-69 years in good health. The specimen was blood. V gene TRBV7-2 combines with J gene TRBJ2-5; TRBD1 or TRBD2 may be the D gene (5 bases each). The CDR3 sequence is CASSLRFRGAVKETQYF. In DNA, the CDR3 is TGTGCCAGCAGCTTAAGGTTCCGGGGCGCGGTGAAAGAGACCCAGTACTTC. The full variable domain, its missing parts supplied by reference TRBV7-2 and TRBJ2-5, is GAGVSQSPSNKVTEKGKDVELRCDPISGHTALYWYRQSLGQGLEFLIYFQGNSAPDKSGLPSDRFSAERTGGSVSTLTIQRTQQEDSAVYLCASSLRFRGAVKETQYFGPGTRLLVL.